Sequencing of this TCR beta chain was carried out in a study of blood T cell repertoires in COVID-19. At the level of the study: Collection of acute and convalescent COVID-19 samples took place in the United States, Italy and Spain. T cells, B-cell-depleted T cells, or PBMCs provided the cDNA or gDNA that served as material.

Source study methods: Using reference gene primer amplification, nucleated cell counts were estimated. Using immunoSEQ multiplex PCR, the repertoire was profiled, and TCRdb retains in-frame clones only, with some absent. Clone size and V and J calls were adopted from that table, with D and trimming inferred from the DNA. Of 200,000 to 250,000 clones in the sample, approximately 82% were seen once. Germline loops: CDR1 MNHEY, CDR2 SMNVEV (reference sequence). This CDR3 comprises 14 residues. The ends lost 4 bases at V and 5 bases at J; junction bases unmatched: 5. This receptor was obtained from a woman in her sixties or seventies with active or convalescent COVID-19. The chain employs TRBV27 and TRBJ2-5; TRBD1 matches at 9 bases. Sample: peripheral blood. The CDR3 DNA sequence: TGTGCCAGCAGTTCCGACAGGGGGGGTGAGACCCAGTACTTC. It translates to CASSSDRGGETQYF.